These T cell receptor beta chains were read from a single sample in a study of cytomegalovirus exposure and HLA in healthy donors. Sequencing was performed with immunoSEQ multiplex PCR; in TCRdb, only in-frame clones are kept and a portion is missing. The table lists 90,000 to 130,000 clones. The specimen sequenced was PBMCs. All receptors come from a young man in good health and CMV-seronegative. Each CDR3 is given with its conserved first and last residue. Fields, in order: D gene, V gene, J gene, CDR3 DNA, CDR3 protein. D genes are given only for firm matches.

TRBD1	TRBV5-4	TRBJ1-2	TGTGCCAGCAGCTTGGACAGGGGCCCTGGCTACACCTTC	CASSLDRGPGYTF
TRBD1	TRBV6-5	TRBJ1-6	TGTGCCAGCAGGGGTAGGGGACAGCCTAATTCACCCCTCCACTTT	CASRGRGQPNSPLHF
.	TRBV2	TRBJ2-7	TGTGCCAGCAGTGTTACCAGGGGAAACGTTGTGCAGTACTTC	CASSVTRGNVVQYF
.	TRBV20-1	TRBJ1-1	TGCAGTGCTGGCCTGCAAGCTGAAGCTTTCTTT	CSAGLQAEAFF
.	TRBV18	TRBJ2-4	TGTGCCAGCTCACCAAGGGGGAAAGGTGACATTCAGTACTTC	CASSPRGKGDIQYF
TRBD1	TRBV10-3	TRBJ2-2	TGTGCCATCAGTGAGGACAGGGTGAACACCGGGGAGCTGTTTTTT	CAISEDRVNTGELFF
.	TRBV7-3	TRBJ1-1	TGTGCCAGCAGCTTAAACAGGGCGTCTACTGAAGCTTTCTTT	CASSLNRASTEAFF
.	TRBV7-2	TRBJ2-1	TGTGCCAGCAAGGAGACTAGGGACTACAATGAGCAGTTCTTC	CASKETRDYNEQFF
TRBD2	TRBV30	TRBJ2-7	TGTGCCTGGAGTCAGGGCGGGGGAGAGCAGTACTTC	CAWSQGGGEQYF
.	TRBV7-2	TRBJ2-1	TGTGCCAGCATCCTATATCAGGGAATCAATGAGCAGTTCTTC	CASILYQGINEQFF
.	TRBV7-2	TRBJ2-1	TGTGCCAGCAGCTTAGGACTAACCCCGAACAATGAGCAGTTCTTC	CASSLGLTPNNEQFF
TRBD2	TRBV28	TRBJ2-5	TGTGCCAGCAGAACTAAAATGGGACTAGCGGGGGGGCTTTTCGAGACCCAGTACTTC	CASRTKMGLAGGLFETQYF
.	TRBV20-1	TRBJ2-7	TGCAGTGGAGGGGGCTACGAGCAGTACTTC	CSGGGYEQYF
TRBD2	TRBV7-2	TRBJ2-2	TGTGCCAGCAGCCCAAGCGGGGTAGACACCGGGGAGCTGTTTTTT	CASSPSGVDTGELFF
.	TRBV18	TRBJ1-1	TGTGCCAGCTCATCGACAGGAGGCGGGCCCACTGAAGCTTTCTTT	CASSSTGGGPTEAFF
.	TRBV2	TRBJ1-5	TGTGCCAGCAGTGACTATAGCAATCAGCCCCAGCATTTT	CASSDYSNQPQHF
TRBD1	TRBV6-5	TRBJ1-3	TGTGCCAGCAGCCTCGACAGGGGGCCTGGAAACACCATATATTTT	CASSLDRGPGNTIYF
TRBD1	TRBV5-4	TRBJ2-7	TGTGCCAGCAGCGTAGGGGACAGTGCTTACGAGCAGTACTTC	CASSVGDSAYEQYF
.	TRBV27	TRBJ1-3	TGTGCCAGCAGTTTGGGGTCCCGGGGTAACACCATATATTTT	CASSLGSRGNTIYF
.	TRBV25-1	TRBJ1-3	TGTGCCAGCATTTGGGAGGCTGGAAACACCATATATTTT	CASIWEAGNTIYF
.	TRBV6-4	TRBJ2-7	TGTGCCAGCAGTGACTCGGCAGGGGAAATGACCTACGAGCAGTACTTC	CASSDSAGEMTYEQYF
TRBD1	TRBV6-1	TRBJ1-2	TGTGCCAGCAGTGAACGTCCGGGACAGGGCTTTAATGGCTACACCTTC	CASSERPGQGFNGYTF